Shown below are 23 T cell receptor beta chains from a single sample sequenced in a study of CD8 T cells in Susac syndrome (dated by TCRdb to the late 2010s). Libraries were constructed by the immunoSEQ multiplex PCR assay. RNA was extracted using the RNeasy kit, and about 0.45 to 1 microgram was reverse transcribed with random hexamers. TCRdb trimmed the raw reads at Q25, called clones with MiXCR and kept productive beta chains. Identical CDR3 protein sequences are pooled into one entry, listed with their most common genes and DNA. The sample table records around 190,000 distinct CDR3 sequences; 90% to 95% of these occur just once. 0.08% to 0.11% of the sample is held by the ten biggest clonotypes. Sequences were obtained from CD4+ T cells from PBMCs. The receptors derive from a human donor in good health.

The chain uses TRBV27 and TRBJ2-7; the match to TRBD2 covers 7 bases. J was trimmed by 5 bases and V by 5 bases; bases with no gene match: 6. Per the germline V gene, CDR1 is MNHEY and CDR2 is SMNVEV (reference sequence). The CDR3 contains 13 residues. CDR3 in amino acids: CASSPTGGDEQYV. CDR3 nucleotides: TGTGCCAGCAGTCCAACTGGGGGGGACGAGCAGTACGTC.

This chain's CDR3 is CSVASSYGYTF. Written as DNA, the CDR3 is TGCAGCGTTGCCAGTAGCTATGGCTACACCTTC. The V call is TRBV29-1, the J call TRBJ1-2; D is ambiguous. Germline V gene lookup returns CDR1 SQVTM and CDR2 ANQGSEA. Trimming left V 4 bases short and J 4 bases short, with 7 bases between. The CDR3 sequence is 11 residues long. The whole variable domain, filled in from reference TRBV29-1 and TRBJ1-2, reads SAVISQKPSRDICQRGTSLTIQCQVDSQVTMMFWYRQQPGQSLTLIATANQGSEATYESGFVIDKFPISRPNLTFSTLTVSNMSPEDSSIYLCSVASSYGYTFGSGTRLTVV.

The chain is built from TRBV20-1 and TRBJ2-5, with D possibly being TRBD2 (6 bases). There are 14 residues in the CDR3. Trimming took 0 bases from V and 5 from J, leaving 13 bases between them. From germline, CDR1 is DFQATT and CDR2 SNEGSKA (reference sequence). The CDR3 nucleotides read TGCAGTGCTAGAGATCCCGCAGGGAGGGAGACCCAGTACTTC. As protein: CSARDPAGRETQYF.

CDR3 in amino acids: CASSPTWAVNTGELFF. Written as DNA, the CDR3 is TGTGCCAGCAGCCCGACTTGGGCGGTGAACACCGGGGAGCTGTTTTTT. The V call is TRBV4-2, the J call TRBJ2-2; D unresolved. Deletions cut 4 bases from V and 1 base from J, with 13 bases between. Germline-derived CDR1 and CDR2 are LGHNA and YNFKEQ. This CDR3 has 16 residues.

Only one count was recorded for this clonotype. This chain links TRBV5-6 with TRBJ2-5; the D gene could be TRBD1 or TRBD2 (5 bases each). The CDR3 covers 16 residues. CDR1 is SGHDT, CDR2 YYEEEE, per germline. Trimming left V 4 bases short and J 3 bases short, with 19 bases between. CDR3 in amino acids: CASSPPGGHYKETQYF. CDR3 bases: TGTGCCAGCAGCCCACCTGGAGGACACTACAAAGAGACCCAGTACTTC.

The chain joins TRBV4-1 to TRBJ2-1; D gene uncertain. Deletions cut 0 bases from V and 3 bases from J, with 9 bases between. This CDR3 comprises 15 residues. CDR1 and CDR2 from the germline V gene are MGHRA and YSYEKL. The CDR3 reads CASSQDGRVYNEQFF. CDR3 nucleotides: TGCGCCAGCAGCCAAGATGGTAGGGTCTACAATGAGCAGTTCTTC.

Here the CDR3 DNA reads TGCAGTGCTAACCTAGGGACTAGCGGCACAGATACGCAGTATTTT. This translates into CSANLGTSGTDTQYF. V gene TRBV20-1 combines with J gene TRBJ2-3; 10 bases map to TRBD2. The CDR3 covers 15 residues. Germline CDR1 is DFQATT and CDR2 is SNEGSKA (reference sequence). Losses at the gene ends were 4 bases for V and 1 base for J; bases not matched to a gene: 5.

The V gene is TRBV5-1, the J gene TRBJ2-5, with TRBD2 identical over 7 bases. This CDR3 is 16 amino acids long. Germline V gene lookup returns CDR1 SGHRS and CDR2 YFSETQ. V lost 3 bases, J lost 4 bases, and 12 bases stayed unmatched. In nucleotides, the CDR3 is TGCGCCAGCAGCTGGCAGGCAAGCGGGGAGTCAGAGACCCAGTACTTC. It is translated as CASSWQASGESETQYF.

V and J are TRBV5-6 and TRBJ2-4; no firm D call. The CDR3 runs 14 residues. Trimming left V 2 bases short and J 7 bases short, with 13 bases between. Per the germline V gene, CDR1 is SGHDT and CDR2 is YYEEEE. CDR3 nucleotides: TGTGCCAGCAGCTTCGCAGGACCCGGGAACATTCAGTACTTC. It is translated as CASSFAGPGNIQYF.

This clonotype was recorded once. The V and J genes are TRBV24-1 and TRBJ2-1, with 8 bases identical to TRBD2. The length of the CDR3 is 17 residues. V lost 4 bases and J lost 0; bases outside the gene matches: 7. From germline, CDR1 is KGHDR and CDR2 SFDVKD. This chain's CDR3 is CATSDVTGGGSYNEQFF. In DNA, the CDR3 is TGTGCCACCAGTGACGTGACGGGAGGGGGCTCCTACAATGAGCAGTTCTTC.

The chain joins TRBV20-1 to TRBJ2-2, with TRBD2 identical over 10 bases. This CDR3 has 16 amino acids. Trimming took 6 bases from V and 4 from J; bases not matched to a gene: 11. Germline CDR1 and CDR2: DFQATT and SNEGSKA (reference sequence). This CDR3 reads CSALASGSSTTGELFF. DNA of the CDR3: TGCAGTGCGCTCGCTAGCGGGAGTTCGACCACCGGGGAGCTGTTTTTT.

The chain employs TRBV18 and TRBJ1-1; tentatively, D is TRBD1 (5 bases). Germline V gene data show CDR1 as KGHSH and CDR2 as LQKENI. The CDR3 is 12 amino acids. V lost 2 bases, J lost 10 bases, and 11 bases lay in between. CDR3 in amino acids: CASSPSREVAFF. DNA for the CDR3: TGTGCCAGCTCACCAAGCAGGGAGGTAGCTTTCTTT. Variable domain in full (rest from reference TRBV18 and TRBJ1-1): NAGVMQNPRHLVRRRGQEARLRCSPMKGHSHVYWYRQLPEEGLKFMVYLQKENIIDESGMPKERFSAEFPKEGPSILRIQQVVRGDSAAYFCASSPSREVAFFGQGTRLTVV.

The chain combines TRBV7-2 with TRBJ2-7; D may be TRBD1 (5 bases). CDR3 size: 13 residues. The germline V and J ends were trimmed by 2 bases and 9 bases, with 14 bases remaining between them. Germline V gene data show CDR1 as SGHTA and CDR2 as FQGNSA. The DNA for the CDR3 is TGTGCCAGCAGCTTAAAGACAGCCAGTGTGCAGTACTTC. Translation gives CASSLKTASVQYF.

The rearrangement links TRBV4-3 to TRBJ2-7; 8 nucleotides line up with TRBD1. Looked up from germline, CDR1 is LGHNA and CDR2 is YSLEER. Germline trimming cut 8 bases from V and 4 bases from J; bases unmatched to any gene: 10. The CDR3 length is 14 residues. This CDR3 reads CASADRAPLYEQYF. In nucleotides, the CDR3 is TGCGCCAGCGCGGACAGGGCACCTCTGTACGAGCAGTACTTC.

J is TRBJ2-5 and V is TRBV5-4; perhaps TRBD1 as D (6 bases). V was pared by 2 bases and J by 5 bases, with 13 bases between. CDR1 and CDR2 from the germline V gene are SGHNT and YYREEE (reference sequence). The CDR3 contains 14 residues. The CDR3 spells CASSLPGEWETQYF. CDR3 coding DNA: TGTGCCAGCAGCTTACCAGGGGAATGGGAGACCCAGTACTTC.

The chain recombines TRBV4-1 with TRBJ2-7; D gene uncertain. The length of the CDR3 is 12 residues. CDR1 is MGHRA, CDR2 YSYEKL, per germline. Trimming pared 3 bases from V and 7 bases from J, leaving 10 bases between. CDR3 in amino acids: CASSHEWPEQYF. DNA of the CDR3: TGCGCCAGCAGCCATGAATGGCCGGAGCAGTACTTC.

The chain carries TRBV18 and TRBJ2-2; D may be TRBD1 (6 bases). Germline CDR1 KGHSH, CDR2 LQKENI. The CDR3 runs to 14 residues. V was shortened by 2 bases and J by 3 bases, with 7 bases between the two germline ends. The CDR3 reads CASSPRTDTGELFF. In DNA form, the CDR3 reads TGTGCCAGCTCACCAAGGACAGACACCGGGGAGCTGTTTTTT.

Written as DNA, the CDR3 is TGTGCCAGCAGCGGGGGGAGGGGATCCGCCCAGCATTTT. Amino acid sequence: CASSGGRGSAQHF. This chain connects TRBV3-1 to TRBJ1-5, with D perhaps matching TRBD1 (5 bases). Deletions cut 5 bases from V and 11 bases from J, with 16 bases between. The CDR3 contains 13 residues. CDR1 is LGHDT, CDR2 YNNKEL, per germline (reference sequence).

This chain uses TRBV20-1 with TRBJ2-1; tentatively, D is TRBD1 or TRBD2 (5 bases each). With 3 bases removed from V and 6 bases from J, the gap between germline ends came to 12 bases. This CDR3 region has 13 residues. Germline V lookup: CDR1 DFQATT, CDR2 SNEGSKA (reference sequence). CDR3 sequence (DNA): TGCAGTGCTAGTAGAGGGGTCGGCAATGAGCAGTTCTTC. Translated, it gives CSASRGVGNEQFF.

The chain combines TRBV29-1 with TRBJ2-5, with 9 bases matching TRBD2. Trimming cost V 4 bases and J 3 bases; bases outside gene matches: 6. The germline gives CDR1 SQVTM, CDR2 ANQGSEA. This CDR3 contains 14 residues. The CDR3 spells CSVVASGTKETQYF. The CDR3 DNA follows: TGCAGCGTTGTGGCTAGCGGGACCAAAGAGACCCAGTACTTC. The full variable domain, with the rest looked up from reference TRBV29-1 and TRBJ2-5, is SAVISQKPSRDICQRGTSLTIQCQVDSQVTMMFWYRQQPGQSLTLIATANQGSEATYESGFVIDKFPISRPNLTFSTLTVSNMSPEDSSIYLCSVVASGTKETQYFGPGTRLLVL.

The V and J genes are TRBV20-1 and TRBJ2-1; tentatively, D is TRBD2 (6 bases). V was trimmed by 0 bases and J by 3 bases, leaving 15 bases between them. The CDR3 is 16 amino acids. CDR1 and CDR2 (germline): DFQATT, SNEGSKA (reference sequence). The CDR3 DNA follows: TGCAGTGCTAGAGATTTGGTAGCGGATAGCTACAATGAGCAGTTCTTC. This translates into CSARDLVADSYNEQFF.

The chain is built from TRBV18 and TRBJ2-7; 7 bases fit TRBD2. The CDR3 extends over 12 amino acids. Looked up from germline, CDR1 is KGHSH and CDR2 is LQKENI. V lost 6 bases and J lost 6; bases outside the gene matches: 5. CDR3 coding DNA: TGTGCCAGCTCGCTACTAGCGACCGAGCAGTACTTC. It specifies CASSLLATEQYF.

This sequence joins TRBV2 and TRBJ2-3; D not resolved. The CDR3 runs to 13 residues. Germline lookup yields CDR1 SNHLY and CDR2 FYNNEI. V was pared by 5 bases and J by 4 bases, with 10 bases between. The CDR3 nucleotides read TGTGCCAGCAGTACGCTCCCGGCAGATACGCAGTATTTT. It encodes CASSTLPADTQYF. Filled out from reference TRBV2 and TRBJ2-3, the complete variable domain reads EPEVTQTPSHQVTQMGQEVILRCVPISNHLYFYWYRQILGQKVEFLVSFYNNEISEKSEIFDDQFSVERPDGSNFTLKIRSTKLEDSAMYFCASSTLPADTQYFGPGTRLTVL.